The source of this T cell receptor (beta chain) is a study of blood T cell repertoires in COVID-19. Study details: COVID-19 samples, acute and convalescent, were from the United States, Italy and Spain.

Germline CDR1 reads SNHLY; CDR2 reads FYNNEI. CDR3 length equals 15 residues. Between the trimmed V and J ends, which lost 1 base and 2 bases, there was a span of 9 bases. Those enrolled, adults aged 18 to 89 years, came from some 25 US areas. Resolution of symptoms, clearance, or two negative PCRs was present in recovered Cohort 3 donors. Per the original data handling: Nucleated cell number was recorded as an estimate derived from reference gene primer amplification. This table comes from immunoSEQ multiplex PCR, and its TCRdb copy is limited to in-frame clones, with some not included. Clonal size and the V and J genes are those of that table, whereas D and trimming came from the DNA. The sample includes about 280,000 clones, approximately 88% seen only once; the top ten take 6% to 7%.

This TCR derives from a woman in her forties who had recovered from COVID-19. The chain joins TRBV2 to TRBJ2-1; a weak D match, TRBD1 (5 bases). The sample comprised PBMCs or T cells enriched from blood (not recorded which). For the CDR3, the DNA is TGTGCCAGCAGTGAAGACAGGTCAACCTACAATGAGCAGTTCTTC. Translated, it gives CASSEDRSTYNEQFF.